Listed here are 8 T cell receptor beta chains from one sample, sequenced in a study of T-cell reconstitution after alpha-beta-depleted transplantation in children listed by TCRdb under 2016. The sample's treatment or condition label, in plain terms: allogeneic hematopoietic cell transplantation with graft depleted of TCRalphabeta T cells and CD19 B cells. The library was obtained by PCR. The instrument was an Illumina HiSeq 2500. TCR libraries were prepared with molecular barcoding, using unique molecular identifiers to normalize TCRbeta repertoire quantification. Clones were called with MiXCR by TCRdb after fastp trimmed the public reads at Q25, and only in-frame beta chains were retained. Rows are combined by CDR3 protein, so each entry shows the most common genes and DNA. The sample table holds some 350,000 distinct CDR3 sequences, of which around 15% were seen once. In total, the top ten clones hold about 41% of the sample.

The specimen was PBMCs, mostly from graft donor cells, collected 360 days after TCRalphabeta/CD19-depleted stem cell transplant. The receptors originated from a male patient aged 2-15 years who had a stem cell transplant for acute lymphoblastic leukemia, so the T cells may come from the graft donor.

Many counts were recorded for this clonotype. V usage is TRBV20-1 and J usage is TRBJ2-1; perhaps TRBD2 as D (5 bases). Germline-derived CDR1 and CDR2 are DFQATT and SNEGSKA (reference sequence). V dropped 6 bases and J dropped 6 bases, with 12 bases sitting between them. CDR3 length: 12 residues. The CDR3 spells CSAPDFTNEQFF. The CDR3 region has the DNA TGCAGTGCCCCGGACTTTACCAATGAGCAGTTCTTC.

The rearrangement uses TRBV12-3 or TRBV12-4 and TRBJ2-2; tentative D call: TRBD1 (5 bases). The V gene lost 2 bases and the J gene lost 2 bases, with 12 bases spanning the gap. The CDR3 runs 16 residues. CDR3 nucleotides: TGTGCCAGCAGTTTATGGCAGGGCCCCAACACCGGGGAGCTGTTTTTT. As protein: CASSLWQGPNTGELFF.

This chain uses TRBV10-3 with TRBJ2-1; 10 bases match TRBD2. Germline V gene sequence: CDR1 ENHRY, CDR2 SYGVKD. Losses at the gene ends were 2 bases for V and 0 bases for J; bases not matched to a gene: 1. This CDR3 spans 16 amino acids. CDR3 loop: CAISEASGSSYNEQFF. CDR3 in DNA: TGTGCCATCAGTGAGGCTAGCGGGAGCTCCTACAATGAGCAGTTCTTC.

This clonotype has a handful of counts. The rearrangement uses TRBV28 and TRBJ2-7; TRBD1 agrees at 8 bases. The length of the CDR3 is 16 residues. The trim removed 3 bases at V and 3 bases at J, leaving 10 bases unmatched. Germline lookup yields CDR1 MDHEN and CDR2 SYDVKM. This CDR3 reads CASSFPGQGKGYEQYF. The CDR3 DNA sequence: TGTGCCAGCAGTTTCCCCGGACAGGGAAAAGGCTACGAGCAGTACTTC.

This chain connects TRBV10-3 to TRBJ2-2; the D is unclear. Trimming took 2 bases from V and 3 from J, leaving 10 bases between them. Germline CDR1 and CDR2: ENHRY and SYGVKD. The CDR3 has 15 amino acids. CDR3 nucleotide sequence: TGTGCCATCAGTGAGACTACGGCCGACACCGGGGAGCTGTTTTTT. It is translated as CAISETTADTGELFF.

This clonotype has ten or more counts. The CDR3 DNA is TGTGCCAGCAGTCCTTCAGATACGCAGTATTTT. This translates into CASSPSDTQYF. The gene calls are TRBV12-3 or TRBV12-4 and TRBJ2-3; D gene ambiguous. The V end was cut by 5 bases, the J end by 4 bases, with 4 bases between. The CDR3 spans 11 residues.

This clonotype was detected a few times. V gene TRBV6-1 combines with J gene TRBJ2-1; perhaps D is TRBD1 or TRBD2 (5 bases each). Germline CDR1 MNHNS, CDR2 SASEGT. The CDR3 loop spans 15 amino acids. Trimming pared 5 bases from V and 6 bases from J, leaving 17 bases between. In nucleotides, the CDR3 is TGTGCCAGCAGTCCCCTGGGGGTACGGGGCAATGAGCAGTTCTTC. Translating it yields CASSPLGVRGNEQFF.

The chain joins TRBV3-1 to TRBJ1-4; TRBD1 matches at 9 bases. The CDR3 covers 21 residues. Trimming removed 4 bases from V and 7 bases from J; junction bases left unmatched: 25. In germline, CDR1 is LGHDT, CDR2 YNNKEL (reference sequence). The CDR3 bases are TGTGCCAGCAGCCCCAGTTTTACAGGGACAGGGAAGTTCGGCGGGGGTGAAAAACTGTTTTTT. This translates into CASSPSFTGTGKFGGGEKLFF.